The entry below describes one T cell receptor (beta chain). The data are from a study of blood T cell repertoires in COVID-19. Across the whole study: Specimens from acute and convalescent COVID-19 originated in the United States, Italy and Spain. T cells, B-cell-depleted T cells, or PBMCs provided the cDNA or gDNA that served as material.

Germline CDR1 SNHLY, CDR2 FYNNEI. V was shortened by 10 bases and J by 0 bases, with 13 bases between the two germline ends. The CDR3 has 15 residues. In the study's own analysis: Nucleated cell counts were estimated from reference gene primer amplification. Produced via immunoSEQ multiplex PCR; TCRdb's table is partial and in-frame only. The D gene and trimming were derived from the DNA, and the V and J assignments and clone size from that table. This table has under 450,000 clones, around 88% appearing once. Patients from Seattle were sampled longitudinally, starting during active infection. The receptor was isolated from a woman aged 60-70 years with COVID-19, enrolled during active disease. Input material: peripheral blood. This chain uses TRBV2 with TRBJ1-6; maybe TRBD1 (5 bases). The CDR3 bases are TGTGCCACGGGGGAATCCAGCTCCTATAATTCACCCCTCCACTTT. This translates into CATGESSSYNSPLHF.